A selection of T cell receptor beta chains follows, all from one sample in a study of cytomegalovirus exposure and HLA in healthy donors. Clones were sequenced by immunoSEQ multiplex PCR, and TCRdb holds only the in-frame ones, with some missing. Here the sample table reports 80,000 or so clones. Sequenced input: PBMCs. Receptors were obtained from a woman aged 30 to 39 in good health and CMV-seronegative. Both conserved end residues are part of each CDR3. A D gene is named only where the DNA matches it firmly.

>TRBV5-4|TRBJ1-1|-
CASSLGRVSEAFF
TGTGCCAGCAGCTTGGGCAGGGTATCTGAAGCTTTCTTT
>TRBV19|TRBJ1-3|-
CASSMGDYSGNTIYF
TGTGCCAGTAGTATGGGCGACTACTCTGGAAACACCATATATTTT
>TRBV19|TRBJ1-1|-
CASSIYGQGILNTEAFF
TGTGCCAGTAGTATATATGGGCAGGGAATTTTGAACACTGAAGCTTTCTTT
>TRBV30|TRBJ1-2|TRBD1
CAWSAPGQTNYGYTF
TGTGCCTGGAGTGCCCCGGGACAGACCAACTATGGCTACACCTTC
>TRBV7-9|TRBJ2-2|-
CASSPGPGELFF
TGTGCCAGCAGCCCAGGCCCCGGGGAGCTGTTTTTT
>TRBV11-2|TRBJ2-7|-
CASSFPAGVPYEQYF
TGTGCCAGCAGCTTCCCCGCAGGGGTCCCCTACGAGCAGTACTTC
>TRBV28|TRBJ2-7|-
CASSGGGTAYEQYF
TGTGCCAGCTCAGGAGGGGGGACAGCCTACGAGCAGTACTTC
>TRBV4-1|TRBJ2-3|TRBD2
CASSQGLAGTGTDTQYF
TGCGCCAGCAGCCAAGGACTAGCGGGGACAGGCACAGATACGCAGTATTTT
>TRBV15|TRBJ2-7|-
CATSRDWPSSYEQYF
TGTGCCACCAGCAGAGATTGGCCAAGCTCCTACGAGCAGTACTTC
>TRBV5-1|TRBJ2-5|-
CASSLAAAGPYQETQYF
TGCGCCAGCAGCTTGGCCGCGGCGGGGCCGTACCAAGAGACCCAGTACTTC
>TRBV30|TRBJ2-5|-
CAGIAGSLGTQYF
TGTGCCGGTATTGCCGGGAGTTTGGGGACCCAGTACTTC
>TRBV6-6|TRBJ2-1|-
CASTPQGWDEQFF
TGTGCCAGCACTCCTCAGGGGTGGGATGAGCAGTTCTTC
>TRBV28|TRBJ1-1|TRBD1
CASSPGTGGMVTEAFF
TGTGCCAGCAGCCCCGGGACAGGGGGCATGGTGACTGAAGCTTTCTTT
>TRBV30|TRBJ2-1|-
CAWDSMADPGEQFF
TGTGCCTGGGACTCGATGGCGGACCCGGGGGAGCAGTTCTTC
>TRBV27|TRBJ2-1|-
CASSLRAGLGNEQFF
TGTGCCAGCAGTTTACGCGCGGGTCTGGGCAATGAGCAGTTCTTC
>TRBV6-1|TRBJ1-2|-
CASSESDSYDRYGYTF
TGTGCCAGCAGTGAATCAGACAGCTATGATAGATATGGCTACACCTTC
>TRBV6-5|TRBJ2-7|-
CASSLRPQGAYEQYF
TGTGCCAGCAGCCTCCGGCCGCAGGGCGCCTACGAGCAGTACTTC
>TRBV19|TRBJ1-1|-
CASSDGLNTEAFF
TGTGCCAGTTCCGACGGGTTGAACACTGAAGCTTTCTTT
>TRBV28|TRBJ1-1|TRBD1
CASSLPGGTEAFF
TGTGCCAGCAGTTTGCCAGGGGGGACTGAAGCTTTCTTT
>TRBV5-1|TRBJ1-1|TRBD1
CASSAGQGARDTEAFF
TGCGCCAGCAGCGCCGGACAGGGGGCGCGTGACACTGAAGCTTTCTTT
>TRBV29-1|TRBJ1-1|-
CSVGSGIGTEAFF
TGCAGCGTTGGCAGCGGGATCGGCACTGAAGCTTTCTTT
>TRBV30|TRBJ1-3|-
CAWSIRIGTPGNTIYF
TGTGCCTGGAGTATACGCATCGGGACTCCTGGAAACACCATATATTTT
>TRBV25-1|TRBJ1-1|TRBD1
CASSEFTAWTGSNTEAFF
TGTGCCAGCAGTGAATTTACGGCATGGACAGGATCGAACACTGAAGCTTTCTTT
>TRBV6-1|TRBJ2-7|-
CASSAFRTATYEQYF
TGTGCCAGCAGTGCATTCAGGACAGCGACCTACGAGCAGTACTTC
>TRBV27|TRBJ1-1|TRBD1
CASSLQGARTEAFF
TGTGCCAGCAGTCTGCAGGGGGCCCGAACTGAAGCTTTCTTT
>TRBV6-1|TRBJ2-7|TRBD2
CASSGKRGYEQYF
TGTGCCAGCAGTGGTAAGCGGGGTTACGAGCAGTACTTC
>TRBV2|TRBJ2-7|TRBD2
CASRYGTNTYEQYF
TGTGCCAGCAGGTACGGGACTAACACCTACGAGCAGTACTTC
>TRBV4-2|TRBJ1-2|-
CASSRGEGGSLGYGYTF
TGTGCCAGCAGCCGGGGGGAGGGGGGTTCGCTAGGCTATGGCTACACCTTC
>TRBV2|TRBJ2-7|TRBD1
CASSSQGYSYEQYF
TGTGCCAGCAGCTCACAGGGGTACTCCTACGAGCAGTACTTC
>TRBV9|TRBJ2-3|TRBD2
CASSVRLAGVDTQYF
TGTGCCAGCAGCGTGCGACTAGCGGGGGTAGATACGCAGTATTTT
>TRBV2|TRBJ2-7|-
CASSVGAYEQYF
TGTGCCAGCAGTGTGGGGGCTTACGAGCAGTACTTC
>TRBV6-5|TRBJ2-5|-
CASSPLGRKTQYF
TGTGCCAGCAGTCCTCTTGGCAGAAAGACCCAGTACTTC
>TRBV2|TRBJ2-7|TRBD2
CASSGGLAGYEQYF
TGTGCCAGCAGTGGGGGACTAGCGGGCTACGAGCAGTACTTC
>TRBV6-4|TRBJ2-2|TRBD2
CASSDGLAGTGELFF
TGTGCCAGCAGTGACGGGCTAGCGGGCACCGGGGAGCTGTTTTTT
>TRBV18|TRBJ2-1|TRBD2
CASSYTGTKILEQFF
TGTGCCAGCTCATATACCGGGACTAAGATACTTGAGCAGTTCTTC
>TRBV7-6|TRBJ1-1|TRBD1
CASSADREWGTEAFF
TGTGCCAGCAGCGCGGACAGGGAATGGGGCACTGAAGCTTTCTTT
>TRBV29-1|TRBJ1-1|-
CSVHLSSEEETEAFF
TGCAGCGTCCACCTATCAAGCGAAGAGGAGACTGAAGCTTTCTTT
>TRBV7-9|TRBJ2-1|TRBD2
CASSFGLAGDNEQFF
TGTGCCAGCAGCTTTGGACTAGCGGGAGACAATGAGCAGTTCTTC
>TRBV6-1|TRBJ2-5|-
CASSELSGVTSNRYF
TGTGCCAGCAGTGAATTGTCAGGGGTTACATCTAACCGGTACTTC
>TRBV19|TRBJ1-6|TRBD1
CASSTRGNSPLHF
TGTGCCAGTAGTACCAGGGGGAATTCACCCCTCCACTTT
>TRBV19|TRBJ1-1|-
CASSMDGSEAFF
TGTGCCAGTAGTATGGACGGGAGTGAAGCTTTCTTT
>TRBV27|TRBJ2-7|-
CASSLSPRAGEQYF
TGTGCCAGCAGTCTCTCCCCAAGGGCGGGCGAGCAGTACTTC
>TRBV19|TRBJ1-2|TRBD1
CASTLSPGQNYGYTF
TGTGCCAGTACCCTGTCACCGGGACAGAACTATGGCTACACCTTC
>TRBV6-5|TRBJ2-2|TRBD2
CASSSGLAGVTGELFF
TGTGCCAGCAGTTCTGGACTAGCGGGAGTTACCGGGGAGCTGTTTTTT
>TRBV2|TRBJ2-5|-
CASSILGETQYF
TGTGCCAGCAGTATCCTAGGAGAGACCCAGTACTTC
>TRBV19|TRBJ2-1|TRBD2
CASSTLAGGKVEQFF
TGTGCCAGTAGTACACTAGCGGGAGGGAAAGTCGAGCAGTTCTTC
>TRBV19|TRBJ2-2|TRBD2
CASSPPGTRVGELFF
TGTGCCAGTAGCCCTCCCGGGACTAGGGTCGGGGAGCTGTTTTTT
>TRBV5-1|TRBJ1-4|-
CASSLDRPNEKLFF
TGCGCCAGCAGCTTGGACAGGCCCAATGAAAAACTGTTTTTT
>TRBV4-1|TRBJ2-1|TRBD2
CASSQPRDYYNEQFF
TGCGCCAGCAGCCAGCCCCGGGACTACTACAATGAGCAGTTCTTC
>TRBV5-1|TRBJ2-1|TRBD2
CASSPASGRARNEQFF
TGCGCCAGCAGCCCTGCTAGCGGGAGGGCGCGTAATGAGCAGTTCTTC
>TRBV6-1|TRBJ1-6|TRBD1
CASSELGTEVSPLHF
TGTGCCAGCAGTGAATTAGGGACAGAGGTTTCACCCCTCCACTTT
>TRBV4-1|TRBJ1-6|-
CASSQSREGNSPLHF
TGCGCCAGCAGCCAAAGCAGGGAGGGAAATTCACCCCTCCACTTT
>TRBV7-9|TRBJ2-5|TRBD1
CASSLGDRETQYF
TGTGCCAGCAGCTTGGGGGACAGGGAGACCCAGTACTTC
>TRBV2|TRBJ1-1|-
CASSGQTERTEAFF
TGTGCCAGCAGTGGACAGACCGAGAGGACTGAAGCTTTCTTT
>TRBV6-1|TRBJ1-1|TRBD1
CASRGTGGHTEAFF
TGTGCCAGCAGGGGGACAGGGGGCCACACTGAAGCTTTCTTT